The 19 T cell receptor beta chains below all came from one sample that was sequenced in a study of blood T cell repertoires in COVID-19. Generated by immunoSEQ multiplex PCR, the TCRdb table keeps only in-frame clones and is missing some. The sample includes under 300,000 clones, roughly 89% of them seen just once. Sequencing input: peripheral blood. Receptor source: a woman aged 40 to 55 who had recovered from COVID-19.

The gene calls are TRBV6-9 and TRBJ2-1; 16 bases fit TRBD2. Germline-derived CDR1 and CDR2 are MNHGY and SVAAGI. V lost 7 bases and J lost 1; bases outside the gene matches: 7. The CDR3 loop spans 18 amino acids. CDR3 amino acids: CASMAGTSGRGSYNEQFF. The CDR3 nucleotides read TGTGCCAGCATGGCGGGGACTAGCGGGAGGGGGTCCTACAATGAGCAGTTCTTC.

The chain recombines TRBV7-9 with TRBJ2-7; D not resolved. Between the trimmed V and J ends, which lost 6 bases and 1 base, there was a span of 10 bases. Germline-derived CDR1 and CDR2 are SEHNR and FQNEAQ (reference sequence). The CDR3 runs 13 residues. The CDR3 protein is CASRSAQSYEQYF. CDR3 bases: TGTGCCAGCAGGTCAGCGCAATCCTACGAGCAGTACTTC.

The rearrangement uses TRBV7-9 and TRBJ2-1, with D uncertain. Germline CDR1 reads SEHNR; CDR2 reads FQNEAQ (reference sequence). Trimming pared 0 bases from V and 3 bases from J, leaving 12 bases between. This CDR3 contains 16 residues. CDR3 nucleotide sequence: TGTGCCAGCAGCTTAGCCCTTCTAGGCAACTACAATGAGCAGTTCTTC. Protein sequence: CASSLALLGNYNEQFF.

V is TRBV7-9 and J is TRBJ1-4, with 7 bases aligning to TRBD1. Germline assignment: CDR1 SEHNR and CDR2 FQNEAQ (reference sequence). V gave up 5 bases and J gave up 1 base; unmatched junction bases: 7. This CDR3 spans 16 amino acids. CDR3 loop: CASSQGVSGTNEKLFF. The DNA of the CDR3 is TGTGCCAGCAGCCAGGGGGTTTCCGGAACTAATGAAAAACTGTTTTTT.

The genes are TRBV10-3 and TRBJ2-3; no clear D gene. Trimming took 10 bases from V and 6 from J, leaving 8 bases between them. The CDR3 runs to 10 residues. CDR1 is ENHRY and CDR2 is SYGVKD in the germline V gene. CDR3 DNA sequence: TGTGCCACCTCGGAGGATACGCAGTATTTT. This gives the protein CATSEDTQYF.

The chain joins TRBV3-1 (or the pseudogene TRBV3-2) to TRBJ2-3, with a tentative D call TRBD1 (5 bases). Trimming stripped 0 bases from V and 6 bases from J, with 16 bases between. The CDR3 is 16 amino acids. Germline CDR1 reads LGHDT; CDR2 reads YNNKEL (reference sequence). The CDR3 DNA reads TGTGCCAGCAGCCAAGATCCGTCAGGGTGGCCCGATACGCAGTATTTT. Translation: CASSQDPSGWPDTQYF.

The V and J genes are TRBV12-3 or TRBV12-4 and TRBJ1-2; a possible D gene is TRBD1 (6 bases). The CDR3 extends over 13 amino acids. The V gene lost 3 bases and the J gene lost 8 bases, with 13 bases spanning the gap. DNA for the CDR3: TGTGCCAGCAGTTTTCAAGGGGGTGAGGGCTACACCTTC. Protein product: CASSFQGGEGYTF.

J is TRBJ2-7 and V is TRBV5-5; TRBD2 might be the D (6 bases). The CDR3 is 14 amino acids. Germline V gives CDR1 SGHKS, CDR2 YYEKEE (reference sequence). The V gene lost 0 bases and the J gene lost 7 bases, with 14 bases spanning the gap. The CDR3 reads CASSLAGWGDEQYF. The CDR3 coding sequence is TGTGCCAGCAGCTTGGCGGGGTGGGGGGATGAGCAGTACTTC.

The CDR3 coding sequence is TGTGCCAGCAGTTACGCCGCGGGAGGGTTGCAGGCCCTTGGTTTAAACGAGCAGTACTTC. Protein sequence: CASSYAAGGLQALGLNEQYF. The chain has TRBV6-7 and TRBJ2-7; the match to TRBD2 covers 9 bases. TRBV6-7 is flagged as an ORF with uncertain function. CDR3 size: 20 residues. V lost 2 bases, J lost 5 bases, and 22 bases stayed unmatched.

The V call is TRBV27, the J call TRBJ2-7; D remains unclear. The CDR3 is made up of 13 amino acids. Per germline, CDR1 MNHEY and CDR2 SMNVEV (reference sequence). V was clipped by 5 bases and J by 0 bases, with 8 bases between them. DNA for the CDR3: TGTGCCAGCAGTCTCTCCTACTCCTACGAGCAGTACTTC. Translation: CASSLSYSYEQYF.

This clone was seen only a few times. J is TRBJ2-7 and V is TRBV14; tentative D call: TRBD1 (6 bases). Germline CDR1 is SGHDN and CDR2 is FVKESK. V was clipped by 2 bases and J by 2 bases, with 13 bases between them. This CDR3 is 15 amino acids long. CDR3 sequence reads: CASSQTTGPAYEQYF. The CDR3 coding sequence is TGTGCCAGCAGCCAAACGACAGGACCGGCCTACGAGCAGTACTTC.

The J gene is TRBJ1-1, the V gene TRBV5-6, with D maybe TRBD1 (6 bases). The CDR3 has 14 residues. Trimming left V 4 bases short and J 4 bases short, with 14 bases between. Germline V CDR1 and CDR2: SGHDT, YYEEEE. CDR3 amino acids: CASSPQQGATEAFF. The CDR3 DNA reads TGTGCCAGCAGCCCCCAACAGGGAGCCACTGAAGCTTTCTTT.

The V gene is TRBV27, the J gene TRBJ2-2; 7 nucleotides line up with TRBD2. Germline CDR1 and CDR2: MNHEY and SMNVEV (reference sequence). This CDR3 is built from 15 residues. J gave up 3 bases and V 8 bases, and 9 bases lay outside the gene matches. CDR3 in DNA: TGTGCCAGCGCCGGACTAGTCACGTACACCGGGGAGCTGTTTTTT. Translating gives CASAGLVTYTGELFF.

This chain joins TRBV9 and TRBJ1-2; 8 bases agree with TRBD1. The CDR3 is 15 residues long. V lost 2 bases, J lost 4 bases, and 7 bases stayed unmatched. Germline values: CDR1 SGDLS, CDR2 YYNGEE. The CDR3 DNA reads TGTGCCAGCAGCGTCGCCAACACAGGGGGCTATGGCTACACCTTC. Protein sequence: CASSVANTGGYGYTF.

The V gene is TRBV7-2, the J gene TRBJ2-1; TRBD2 matches at 7 bases. The germline V gene encodes CDR1 SGHTA and CDR2 FQGNSA. This CDR3 region has 15 residues. V lost 2 bases and J lost 6; bases outside the gene matches: 7. Here the CDR3 reads CASSLQGREGNEQFF. The CDR3 coding sequence is TGTGCCAGCAGCTTACAGGGAAGGGAGGGCAATGAGCAGTTCTTC.

This chain uses TRBV7-8 with TRBJ2-7; D unclear. Deletions cut 6 bases from V and 2 bases from J, with 14 bases between. The germline V gene has CDR1 SGHVS and CDR2 FQNEAQ. The CDR3 extends over 14 amino acids. CDR3 residues: CASRVTDGPYEQYF. The CDR3 coding sequence is TGTGCCAGCAGGGTAACAGATGGTCCCTACGAGCAGTACTTC. The whole variable domain, filled in from reference TRBV7-8 and TRBJ2-7, reads GAGVSQSPRYKVAKRGQDVALRCDPISGHVSLFWYQQALGQGPEFLTYFQNEAQLDKSGLPSDRFFAERPEGSVSTLKIQRTQQEDSAVYLCASRVTDGPYEQYFGPGTRLTVT.

V is TRBV5-4 and J is TRBJ1-2, with a weak D call TRBD1 (5 bases). Trimming left V 3 bases short and J 8 bases short, with 20 bases between. The CDR3 contains 15 residues. Germline V gene data show CDR1 as SGHNT and CDR2 as YYREEE (reference sequence). The CDR3 DNA is TGTGCCAGCAGCTCCTCGGGGGGTGTAACAAGGGGCTACACCTTC. Its translation is CASSSSGGVTRGYTF.

The V call is TRBV19, the J call TRBJ2-3, with 12 bases matching TRBD2. The CDR3 covers 17 residues. The trim removed 5 bases at V and 0 bases at J, leaving 6 bases unmatched. Germline V gene data show CDR1 as LNHDA and CDR2 as SQIVND (reference sequence). CDR3: CASSGGGLAGSTDTQYF. CDR3 DNA sequence: TGTGCCAGTAGTGGGGGAGGACTAGCGGGGAGCACAGATACGCAGTATTTT.

The chain joins TRBV3-1 (or the pseudogene TRBV3-2) to TRBJ2-3; 8 positions match TRBD2. The CDR3 has 15 amino acids. The germline V gene encodes CDR1 LGHDT and CDR2 YNNKEL (reference sequence). V lost 4 bases to trimming and J lost 2 bases; unmatched junction nucleotides: 5. CDR3 region: CASSPASGYTDTQYF. CDR3 DNA: TGTGCCAGCAGCCCCGCTAGCGGGTACACAGATACGCAGTATTTT.